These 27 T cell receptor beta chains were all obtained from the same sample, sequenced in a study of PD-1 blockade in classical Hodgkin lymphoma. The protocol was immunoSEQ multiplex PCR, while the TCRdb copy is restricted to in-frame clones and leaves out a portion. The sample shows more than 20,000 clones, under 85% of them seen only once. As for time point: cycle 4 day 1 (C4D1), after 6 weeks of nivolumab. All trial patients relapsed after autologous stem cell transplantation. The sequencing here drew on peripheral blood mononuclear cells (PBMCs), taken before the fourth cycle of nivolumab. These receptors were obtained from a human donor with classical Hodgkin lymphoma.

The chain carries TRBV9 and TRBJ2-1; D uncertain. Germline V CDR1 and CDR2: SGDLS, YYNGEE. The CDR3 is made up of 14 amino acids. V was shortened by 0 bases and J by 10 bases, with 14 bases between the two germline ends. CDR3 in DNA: TGTGCCAGCAGCGTAGACGGGCGTTCGAACGAGCAGTTCTTC. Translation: CASSVDGRSNEQFF.

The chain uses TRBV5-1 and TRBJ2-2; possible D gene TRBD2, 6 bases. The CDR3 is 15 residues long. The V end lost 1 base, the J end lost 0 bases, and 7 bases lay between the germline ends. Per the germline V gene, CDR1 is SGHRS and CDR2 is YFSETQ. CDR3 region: CASSLSGANTGELFF. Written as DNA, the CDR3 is TGCGCCAGCAGCTTGTCGGGGGCGAACACCGGGGAGCTGTTTTTT. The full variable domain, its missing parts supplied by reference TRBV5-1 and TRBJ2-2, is KAGVTQTPRYLIKTRGQQVTLSCSPISGHRSVSWYQQTPGQGLQFLFEYFSETQRNKGNFPGRFSGRQFSNSRSEMNVSTLELGDSALYLCASSLSGANTGELFFGEGSRLTVL.

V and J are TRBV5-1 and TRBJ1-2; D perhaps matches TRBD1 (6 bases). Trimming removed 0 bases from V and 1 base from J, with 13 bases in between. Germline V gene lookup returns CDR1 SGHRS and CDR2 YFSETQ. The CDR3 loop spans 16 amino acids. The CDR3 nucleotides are TGCGCCAGCAGCTTGGGGGACACCTCATTTAACTATGGCTACACCTTC. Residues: CASSLGDTSFNYGYTF.

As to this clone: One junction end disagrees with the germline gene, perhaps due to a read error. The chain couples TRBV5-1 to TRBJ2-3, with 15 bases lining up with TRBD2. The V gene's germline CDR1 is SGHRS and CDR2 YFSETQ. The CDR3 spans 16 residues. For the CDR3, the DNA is TGCGTCAGCAGCGCGGGACTAGCGGGAGGCGCAGATACGCAGTATTTT. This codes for CVSSAGLAGGADTQYF.

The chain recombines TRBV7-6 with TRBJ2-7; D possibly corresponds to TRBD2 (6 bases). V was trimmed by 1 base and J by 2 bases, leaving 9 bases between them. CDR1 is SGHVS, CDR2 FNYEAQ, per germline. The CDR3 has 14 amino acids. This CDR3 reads CASSLVAEPYEQYF. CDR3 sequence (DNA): TGTGCCAGCAGCTTAGTAGCGGAACCCTACGAGCAGTACTTC.

The CDR3 region is CASSLGAGGFYEQYF. The CDR3 DNA follows: TGTGCCAGCAGCTTAGGAGCGGGAGGTTTCTACGAGCAGTACTTC. The V and J genes are TRBV7-3 and TRBJ2-7; 9 nucleotides line up with TRBD2. The V segment lost 2 bases and the J segment 3 bases; nucleotides outside the gene matches: 5. CDR3 length: 15 amino acids. CDR1 SGHTA and CDR2 FQGTGA come from the germline V gene.

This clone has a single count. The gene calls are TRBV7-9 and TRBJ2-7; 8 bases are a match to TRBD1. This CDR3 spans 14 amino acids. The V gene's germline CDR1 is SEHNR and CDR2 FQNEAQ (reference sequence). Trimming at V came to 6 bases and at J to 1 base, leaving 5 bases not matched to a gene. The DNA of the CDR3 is TGTGCCAGCAGGCGGGACAGGACTTCCTACGAGCAGTACTTC. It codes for CASRRDRTSYEQYF.

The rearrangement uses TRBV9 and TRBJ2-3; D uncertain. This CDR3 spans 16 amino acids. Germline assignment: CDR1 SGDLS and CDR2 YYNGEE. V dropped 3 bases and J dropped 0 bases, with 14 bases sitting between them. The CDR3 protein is CASSAYPDPSTDTQYF. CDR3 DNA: TGTGCCAGCAGCGCCTACCCGGACCCAAGCACAGATACGCAGTATTTT.

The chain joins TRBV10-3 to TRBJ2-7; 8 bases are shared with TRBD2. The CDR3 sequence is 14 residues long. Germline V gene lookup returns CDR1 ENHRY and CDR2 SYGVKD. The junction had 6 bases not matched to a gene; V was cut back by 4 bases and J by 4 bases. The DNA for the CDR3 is TGTGCCATCAGTGGGTCGGGGGGGCCGTACGAGCAGTACTTC. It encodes CAISGSGGPYEQYF.

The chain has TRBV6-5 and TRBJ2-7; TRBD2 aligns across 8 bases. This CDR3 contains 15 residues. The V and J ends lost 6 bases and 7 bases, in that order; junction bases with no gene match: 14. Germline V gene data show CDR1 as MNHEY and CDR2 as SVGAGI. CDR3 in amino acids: CASRYGGAGVTEQYF. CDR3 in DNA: TGTGCCAGCAGATACGGAGGAGCGGGAGTAACGGAGCAGTACTTC.

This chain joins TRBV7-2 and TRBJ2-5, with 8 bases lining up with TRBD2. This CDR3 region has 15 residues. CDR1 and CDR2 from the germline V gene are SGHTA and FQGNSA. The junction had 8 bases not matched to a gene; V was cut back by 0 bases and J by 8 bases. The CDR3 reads CASSLAVGGAPTQYF. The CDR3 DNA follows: TGTGCCAGCAGCTTAGCCGTCGGGGGGGCCCCCACCCAGTACTTC.

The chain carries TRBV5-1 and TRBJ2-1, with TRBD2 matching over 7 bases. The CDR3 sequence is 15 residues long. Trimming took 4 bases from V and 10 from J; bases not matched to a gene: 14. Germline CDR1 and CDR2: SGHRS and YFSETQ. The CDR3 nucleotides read TGCGCCAGCAGCCAGACTGGGGGAGGGCCTCGGGAGCAGTTCTTC. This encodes CASSQTGGGPREQFF.

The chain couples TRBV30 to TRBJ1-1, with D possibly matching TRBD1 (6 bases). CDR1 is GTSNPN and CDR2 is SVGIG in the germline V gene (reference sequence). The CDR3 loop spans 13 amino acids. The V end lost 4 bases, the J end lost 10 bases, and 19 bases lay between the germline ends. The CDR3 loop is CAWNSLRGGGAFF. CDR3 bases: TGTGCCTGGAATTCCCTCAGAGGGGGGGGAGCTTTCTTT.

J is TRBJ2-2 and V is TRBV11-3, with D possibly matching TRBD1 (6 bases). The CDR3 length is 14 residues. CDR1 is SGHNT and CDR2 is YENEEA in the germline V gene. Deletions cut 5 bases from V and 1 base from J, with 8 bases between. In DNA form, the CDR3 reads TGTGCCAGCAGCCAACAGGGGAACACCGGGGAGCTGTTTTTT. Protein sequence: CASSQQGNTGELFF. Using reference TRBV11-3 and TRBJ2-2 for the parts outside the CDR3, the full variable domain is EAGVVQSPRYKIIEKKQPVAFWCNPISGHNTLYWYLQNLGQGPELLIRYENEEAVDDSQLPKDRFSAERLKGVDSTLKIQPAELGDSAVYLCASSQQGNTGELFFGEGSRLTVL.

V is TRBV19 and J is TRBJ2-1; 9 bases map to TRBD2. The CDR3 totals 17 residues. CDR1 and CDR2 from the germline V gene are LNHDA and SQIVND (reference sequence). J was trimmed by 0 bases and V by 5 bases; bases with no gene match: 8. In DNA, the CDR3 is TGTGCCAGTAGTGTTCTAGCGGGAAGGAGCTCCTACAATGAGCAGTTCTTC. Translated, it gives CASSVLAGRSSYNEQFF.

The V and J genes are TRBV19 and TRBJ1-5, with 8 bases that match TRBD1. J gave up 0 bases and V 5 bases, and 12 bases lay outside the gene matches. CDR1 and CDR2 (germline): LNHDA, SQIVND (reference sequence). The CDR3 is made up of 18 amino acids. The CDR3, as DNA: TGTGCCAGTAGTGTGGACAGGGAGGCGACTTATAGCAATCAGCCCCAGCATTTT. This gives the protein CASSVDREATYSNQPQHF.

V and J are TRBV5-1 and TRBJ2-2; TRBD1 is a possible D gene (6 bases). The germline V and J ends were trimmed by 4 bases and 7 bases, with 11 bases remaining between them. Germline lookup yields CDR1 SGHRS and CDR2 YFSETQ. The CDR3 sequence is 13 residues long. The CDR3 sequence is CASSPPDSGELFF. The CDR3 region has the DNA TGCGCCAGCAGCCCACCGGACAGCGGGGAGCTGTTTTTT. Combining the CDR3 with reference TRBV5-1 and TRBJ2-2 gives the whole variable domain KAGVTQTPRYLIKTRGQQVTLSCSPISGHRSVSWYQQTPGQGLQFLFEYFSETQRNKGNFPGRFSGRQFSNSRSEMNVSTLELGDSALYLCASSPPDSGELFFGEGSRLTVL.

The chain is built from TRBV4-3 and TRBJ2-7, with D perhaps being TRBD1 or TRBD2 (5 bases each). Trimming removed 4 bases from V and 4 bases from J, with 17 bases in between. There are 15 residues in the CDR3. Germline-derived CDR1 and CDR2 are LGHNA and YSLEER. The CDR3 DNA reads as TGCGCCAGCAGCCCCGGCTGGGACCCACTTTACGAGCAGTACTTC. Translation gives CASSPGWDPLYEQYF.

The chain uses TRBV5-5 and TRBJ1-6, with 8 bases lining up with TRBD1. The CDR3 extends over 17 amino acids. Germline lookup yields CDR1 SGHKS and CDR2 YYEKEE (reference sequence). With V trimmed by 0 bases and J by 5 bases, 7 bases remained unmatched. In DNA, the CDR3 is TGTGCCAGCAGCTTGGCCCAGGGGGCGGTGGATAATTCACCCCTCCACTTT. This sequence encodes CASSLAQGAVDNSPLHF.

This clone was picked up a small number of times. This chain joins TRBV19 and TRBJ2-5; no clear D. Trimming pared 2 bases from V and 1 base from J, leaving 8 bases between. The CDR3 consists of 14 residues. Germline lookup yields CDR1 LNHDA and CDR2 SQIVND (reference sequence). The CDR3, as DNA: TGTGCCAGTAGTATAATCGGAAGCCAAGAGACCCAGTACTTC. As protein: CASSIIGSQETQYF.

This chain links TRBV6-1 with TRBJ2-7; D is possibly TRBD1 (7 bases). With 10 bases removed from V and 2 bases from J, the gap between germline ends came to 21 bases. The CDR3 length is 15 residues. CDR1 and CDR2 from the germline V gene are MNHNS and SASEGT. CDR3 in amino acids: CATLEGGQPPYEQYF. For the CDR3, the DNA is TGTGCCACTCTGGAGGGGGGACAGCCCCCCTACGAGCAGTACTTC.

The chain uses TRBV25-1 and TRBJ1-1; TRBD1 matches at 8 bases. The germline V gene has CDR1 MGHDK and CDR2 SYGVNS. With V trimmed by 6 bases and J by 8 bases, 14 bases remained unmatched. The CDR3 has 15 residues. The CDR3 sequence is CASRPTGVTGREAFF. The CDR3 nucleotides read TGTGCCAGCAGACCGACAGGGGTTACAGGGCGGGAAGCTTTCTTT.

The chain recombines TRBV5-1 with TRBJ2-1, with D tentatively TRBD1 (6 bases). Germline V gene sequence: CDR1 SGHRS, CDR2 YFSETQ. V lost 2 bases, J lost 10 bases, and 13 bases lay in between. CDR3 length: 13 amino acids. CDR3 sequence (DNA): TGCGCCAGCAGCTTACAGGGCTTCGGAGAGCAGTTCTTC. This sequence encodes CASSLQGFGEQFF.

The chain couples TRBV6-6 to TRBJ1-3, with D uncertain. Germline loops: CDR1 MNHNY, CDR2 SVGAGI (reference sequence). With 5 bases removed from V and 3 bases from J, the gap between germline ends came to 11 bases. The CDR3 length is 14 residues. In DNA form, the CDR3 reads TGTGCCAGCAGTGGGGTCGTGGATGGAAACACCATATATTTT. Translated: CASSGVVDGNTIYF.

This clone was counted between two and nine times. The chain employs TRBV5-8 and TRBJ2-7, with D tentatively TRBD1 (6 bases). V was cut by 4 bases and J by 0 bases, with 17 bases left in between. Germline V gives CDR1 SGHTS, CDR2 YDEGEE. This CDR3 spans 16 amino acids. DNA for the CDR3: TGTGCCAGCAGCGTACTTCAGGGGAGAGGCTCCTACGAGCAGTACTTC. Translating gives CASSVLQGRGSYEQYF.

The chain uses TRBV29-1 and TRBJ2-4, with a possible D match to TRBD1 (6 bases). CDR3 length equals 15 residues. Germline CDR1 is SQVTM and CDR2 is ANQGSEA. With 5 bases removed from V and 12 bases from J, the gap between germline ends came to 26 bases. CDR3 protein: CSVQSDSTFLGAQYF. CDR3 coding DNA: TGCAGCGTTCAATCGGACAGCACCTTTTTGGGGGCTCAGTACTTC.

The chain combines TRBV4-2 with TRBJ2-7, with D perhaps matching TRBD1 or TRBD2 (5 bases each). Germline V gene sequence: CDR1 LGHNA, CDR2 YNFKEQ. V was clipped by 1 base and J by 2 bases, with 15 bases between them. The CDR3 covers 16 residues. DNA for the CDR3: TGTGCCAGCAGCCAAGGGGCCGGGGCCAACACCTACGAGCAGTACTTC. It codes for CASSQGAGANTYEQYF.